These 6 T cell receptor beta chains came from one sample sequenced in a study of blood T cell repertoires in COVID-19. Libraries were prepared by immunoSEQ multiplex PCR; TCRdb keeps only in-frame clonotypes and omits some of them. This table has 150,000 to 170,000 clones, around 85% appearing once. The sequencing input was peripheral blood. These receptors were obtained from a man in his sixties with COVID-19, enrolled during active disease.

The rearrangement links TRBV19 to TRBJ2-3, with D tentatively TRBD2 (7 bases). The CDR3 contains 16 residues. V was shortened by 6 bases and J by 3 bases, with 19 bases between the two germline ends. CDR1 and CDR2 (germline): LNHDA, SQIVND (reference sequence). The CDR3 reads CASSPWGGGETDTQYF. DNA for the CDR3: TGTGCCAGTAGCCCTTGGGGGGGCGGGGAGACAGATACGCAGTATTTT.

This chain links TRBV28 with TRBJ2-5; D unclear. The length of the CDR3 is 13 residues. Trimming left V 6 bases short and J 2 bases short, with 10 bases between. CDR1 is MDHEN and CDR2 is SYDVKM in the germline V gene. The CDR3 spells CASRLPVQETQYF. The CDR3 bases are TGTGCCAGCAGGTTACCAGTGCAAGAGACCCAGTACTTC.

The chain recombines TRBV30 with TRBJ2-1; 12 bases agree with TRBD2. The length of the CDR3 is 16 residues. J was trimmed by 7 bases and V by 5 bases; bases with no gene match: 12. CDR1 and CDR2 (germline): GTSNPN, SVGIG (reference sequence). The CDR3 bases are TGTGCCTGGCGCAAAGGGGGACTAGCGGGCTTGAATGAGCAGTTCTTC. This gives the protein CAWRKGGLAGLNEQFF.

The CDR3 protein is CASSLSPREGKETFF. The CDR3 nucleotides are TGTGCCAGCAGCTTATCCCCGCGAGAGGGTAAAGAAACTTTCTTT. V is TRBV7-2 and J is TRBJ1-1; no clear D gene. Per the germline V gene, CDR1 is SGHTA and CDR2 is FQGNSA. This CDR3 has 15 residues. The V and J ends lost 2 bases and 12 bases respectively, with 22 bases between them.

This chain's CDR3 is CSAHDRSEAFF. CDR3 bases: TGCAGTGCTCACGACAGATCCGAAGCTTTCTTT. The chain employs TRBV29-1 and TRBJ1-1; maybe TRBD1 (5 bases). This CDR3 has 11 amino acids. Germline V lookup: CDR1 SQVTM, CDR2 ANQGSEA.

The gene calls are TRBV7-2 and TRBJ2-7; TRBD2 is a possible D gene (5 bases). The germline V gene encodes CDR1 SGHTA and CDR2 FQGNSA. V lost 5 bases, J lost 1 base, and 9 bases lay in between. CDR3 length: 13 residues. In DNA form, the CDR3 reads TGTGCCAGCAGCGAGGGATTTTCCTACGAGCAGTACTTC. Its protein is CASSEGFSYEQYF.